This entry is about one T cell receptor (beta chain). Antigen unknown. This sample stems from a study of cytomegalovirus exposure and HLA in healthy donors. General study results and limits: TCR beta sequences reportedly predicted most subjects' HLA-A and HLA-B alleles accurately.

The CDR3 totals 12 residues. Trimming removed 8 bases at V and 2 bases at J, with 9 bases between. Looked up from germline, CDR1 is MNHEY and CDR2 is SVGAGI. The study ran its PCR with 60 Vbeta and 13 Jbeta primers. Measured with immunoSEQ multiplex PCR; TCRdb has only the in-frame clones, and not every one. The data show approximately 120,000 clones, with 76% seen just once and roughly 8.2% held by the top ten. The receptor's source is a woman between 45 and 60 years old in good health and CMV-seropositive. The rearrangement joins TRBV6-5 to TRBJ1-1; D is unclear. Sequencing used PBMCs. The CDR3 sequence is CASLGGNTEAFF. CDR3 sequence (DNA): TGTGCCAGCCTCGGCGGAAACACTGAAGCTTTCTTT.